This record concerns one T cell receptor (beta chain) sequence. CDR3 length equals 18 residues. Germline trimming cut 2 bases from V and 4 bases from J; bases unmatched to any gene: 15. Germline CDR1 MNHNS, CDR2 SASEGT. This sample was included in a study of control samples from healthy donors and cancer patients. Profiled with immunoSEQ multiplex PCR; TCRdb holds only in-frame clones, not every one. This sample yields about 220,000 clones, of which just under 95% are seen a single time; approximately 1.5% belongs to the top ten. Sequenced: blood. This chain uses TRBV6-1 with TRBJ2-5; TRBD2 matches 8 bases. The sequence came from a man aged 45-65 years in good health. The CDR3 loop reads CASSEWGRGGGRGETQYF. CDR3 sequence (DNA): TGTGCCAGCAGTGAATGGGGTAGGGGCGGGGGGCGAGGAGAGACCCAGTACTTC.